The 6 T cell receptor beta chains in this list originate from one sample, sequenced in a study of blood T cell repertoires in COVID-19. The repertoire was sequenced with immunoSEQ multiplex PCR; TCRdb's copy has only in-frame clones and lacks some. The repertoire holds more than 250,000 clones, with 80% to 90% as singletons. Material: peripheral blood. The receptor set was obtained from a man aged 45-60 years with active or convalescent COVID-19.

The CDR3 region is CASRRSGTAGDTQYF. CDR3 nucleotide sequence: TGCGCCAGCAGGCGCTCCGGGACCGCGGGGGATACGCAGTATTTT. The chain has TRBV5-1 and TRBJ2-3; D is perhaps TRBD2 (6 bases). With 5 bases removed from V and 6 bases from J, the gap between germline ends came to 19 bases. CDR1 and CDR2 (germline): SGHRS, YFSETQ. This CDR3 spans 15 amino acids.

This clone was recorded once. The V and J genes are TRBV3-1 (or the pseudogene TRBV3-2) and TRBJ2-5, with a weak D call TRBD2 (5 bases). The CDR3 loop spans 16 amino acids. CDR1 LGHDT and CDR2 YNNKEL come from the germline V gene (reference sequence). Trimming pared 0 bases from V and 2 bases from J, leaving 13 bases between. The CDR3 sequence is CASSQEKADSQETQYF. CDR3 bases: TGTGCCAGCAGCCAAGAAAAGGCGGACTCACAAGAGACCCAGTACTTC.

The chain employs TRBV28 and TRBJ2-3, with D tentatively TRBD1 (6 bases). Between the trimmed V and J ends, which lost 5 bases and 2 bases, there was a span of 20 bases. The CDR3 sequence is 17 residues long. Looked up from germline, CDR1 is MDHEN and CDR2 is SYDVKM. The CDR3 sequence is CASSPGGRGRLTDTQYF. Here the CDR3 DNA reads TGTGCCAGCAGTCCCGGTGGCAGGGGCCGACTCACAGATACGCAGTATTTT.

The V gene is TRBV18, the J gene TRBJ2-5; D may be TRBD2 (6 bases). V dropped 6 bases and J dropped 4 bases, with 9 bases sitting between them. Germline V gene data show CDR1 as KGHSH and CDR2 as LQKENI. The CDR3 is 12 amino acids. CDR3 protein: CASSTGRETQYF. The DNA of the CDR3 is TGTGCCAGCTCTACCGGGAGAGAGACCCAGTACTTC.

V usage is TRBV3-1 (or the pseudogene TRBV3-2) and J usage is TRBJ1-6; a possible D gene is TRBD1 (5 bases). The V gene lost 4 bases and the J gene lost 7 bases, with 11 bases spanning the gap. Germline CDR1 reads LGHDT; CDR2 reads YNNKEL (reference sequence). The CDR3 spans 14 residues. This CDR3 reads CASSLSGVNSPLHF. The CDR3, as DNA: TGTGCCAGCAGCCTATCGGGGGTCAATTCACCCCTCCACTTT.

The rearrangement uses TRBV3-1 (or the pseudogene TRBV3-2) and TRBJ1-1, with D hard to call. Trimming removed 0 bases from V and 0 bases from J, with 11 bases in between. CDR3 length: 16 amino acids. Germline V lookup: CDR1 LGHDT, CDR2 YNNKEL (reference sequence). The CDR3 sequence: CASSQDEAGMNTEAFF. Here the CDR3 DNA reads TGTGCCAGCAGCCAAGATGAGGCGGGCATGAACACTGAAGCTTTCTTT.